The 24 T cell receptor beta chains in this list originate from one sample, sequenced in a study of T cells after posttransplantation cyclophosphamide. Method: immunoSEQ multiplex PCR; TCRdb's copy keeps in-frame clones and lacks some. This table holds 25,000 to 35,000 clones with no singletons; the top ten claim 4.5% to 5%. Input material: PBMCs. The receptors were gathered from a woman in her 30s in good health and a related stem cell transplant donor.

This clone was found many times. The chain uses TRBV7-3 and TRBJ2-3; 13 bases fit TRBD2. The germline CDR1 and CDR2 sequences are SGHTA and FQGTGA. Germline trimming cut 5 bases from V and 2 bases from J; bases unmatched to any gene: 4. This CDR3 comprises 16 residues. The CDR3 loop is CASSPGLAGATDTQYF. As DNA, the CDR3 is TGTGCCAGCAGCCCAGGACTAGCGGGGGCCACAGATACGCAGTATTTT.

This clone appeared many times. The chain is built from TRBV4-3 and TRBJ1-4, with 7 bases fitting TRBD1. CDR1 and CDR2 (germline): LGHNA, YSLEER. V dropped 1 base and J dropped 2; count of bases not matched to a gene: 4. The CDR3 covers 16 residues. The CDR3 spells CASSQGQGSTNEKLFF. As DNA, the CDR3 is TGCGCCAGCAGCCAAGGACAGGGTTCTACTAATGAAAAACTGTTTTTT.

This clone was counted many times. The V gene is TRBV6-2 or TRBV6-3, the J gene TRBJ2-1; 8 nucleotides agree with TRBD2. Germline CDR1 is MNHEY and CDR2 is SVGEGT. The CDR3 contains 15 residues. The V gene end was trimmed by 7 bases and the J gene end by 6 bases; junction bases not matched to a gene: 11. CDR3 nucleotides: TGTGCCAGCACCGATTCTAGCGGGCCACGCAATGAGCAGTTCTTC. Translating gives CASTDSSGPRNEQFF.

This clone was counted only a few times. The J gene is TRBJ2-5, the V gene TRBV23-1, with 8 bases fitting TRBD1. TRBV23-1 is assigned to the ORF class and has an uncertain function. J was trimmed by 5 bases and V by 9 bases; bases with no gene match: 17. CDR3 length: 16 amino acids. This CDR3 reads CARPNPGPGGAETQYF. CDR3 DNA: TGCGCCAGACCCAACCCCGGTCCAGGGGGCGCGGAGACCCAGTACTTC.

This clone was observed at least ten times. The genes are TRBV27 and TRBJ2-7; D gene ambiguous. V was pared by 0 bases and J by 2 bases, with 11 bases between. This CDR3 has 15 residues. Germline CDR1 is MNHEY and CDR2 is SMNVEV (reference sequence). CDR3 protein: CASSLSVGRTYEQYF. CDR3 nucleotides: TGTGCCAGCAGTTTATCGGTCGGCAGGACCTACGAGCAGTACTTC.

This clone was seen at least ten times. The CDR3 nucleotides are TGCGCCAGCAGCCCGGAGGGGTACGAGCAGTACTTC. Amino acid sequence: CASSPEGYEQYF. The gene calls are TRBV5-1 and TRBJ2-7; possible D gene TRBD2, 6 bases. CDR3 length equals 12 residues. V gave up 4 bases and J gave up 4 bases, with 9 bases separating them. Germline CDR1 SGHRS, CDR2 YFSETQ.

In this sample, this clone turned up many times. This chain links TRBV7-2 with TRBJ2-1, with D tentatively TRBD2 (5 bases). V was trimmed by 3 bases and J by 4 bases, leaving 13 bases between them. Germline CDR1 and CDR2: SGHTA and FQGNSA. The CDR3 length is 15 residues. This chain's CDR3 is CASSLAGVTYNEQFF. The CDR3 coding sequence is TGTGCCAGCAGCTTGGCCGGGGTCACGTACAATGAGCAGTTCTTC.

This clone has a count of ten or more. This chain uses TRBV6-5 with TRBJ1-1; D possibly corresponds to TRBD1 (6 bases). Trimming shortened V by 6 bases and J by 2 bases, and 13 bases separated the two germline ends. This CDR3 is 14 amino acids long. In germline, CDR1 is MNHEY, CDR2 SVGAGI. The DNA of the CDR3 is TGTGCCAGCAGATATCTAGGGGGTAACACTGAAGCTTTCTTT. Translation gives CASRYLGGNTEAFF.

This chain uses TRBV4-3 with TRBJ1-2; 7 bases match TRBD1. The CDR3 contains 15 residues. The trim removed 4 bases at V and 4 bases at J, leaving 9 bases unmatched. Germline CDR1 LGHNA, CDR2 YSLEER. The CDR3 sequence is CASSPSGQIFYGYTF. CDR3 in DNA: TGCGCCAGCAGCCCTTCGGGACAGATTTTCTATGGCTACACCTTC.

This clone has at least ten counts. The rearrangement joins TRBV19 to TRBJ2-1; maybe TRBD2 (6 bases). CDR3 length: 14 amino acids. CDR1 LNHDA and CDR2 SQIVND come from the germline V gene (reference sequence). V dropped 6 bases and J dropped 6 bases, with 15 bases sitting between them. The CDR3 DNA sequence: TGTGCCAGTAGGAAACAAGGAGGGGCCAATGAGCAGTTCTTC. It yields the protein CASRKQGGANEQFF.

This clone has ten or more counts. This chain uses TRBV7-2 with TRBJ2-5, with D maybe TRBD1 (5 bases). Germline loops: CDR1 SGHTA, CDR2 FQGNSA. This CDR3 region has 13 residues. V lost 3 bases and J lost 5, with 10 bases in between. In DNA form, the CDR3 reads TGTGCCAGCAGCTTGAGTTACAGGGAGACCCAGTACTTC. Protein sequence: CASSLSYRETQYF. Looking up the rest from reference TRBV7-2 and TRBJ2-5 gives the full variable domain: GAGVSQSPSNKVTEKGKDVELRCDPISGHTALYWYRQSLGQGLEFLIYFQGNSAPDKSGLPSDRFSAERTGGSVSTLTIQRTQQEDSAVYLCASSLSYRETQYFGPGTRLLVL.

This clone was seen a handful of times. The genes are TRBV6-5 and TRBJ1-2, with D unclear. The length of the CDR3 is 15 residues. Trimming shortened V by 2 bases and J by 4 bases, and 14 bases separated the two germline ends. In germline, CDR1 is MNHEY, CDR2 SVGAGI. As DNA, the CDR3 is TGTGCCAGCAGTTACCGACCCATACTAGGCTATGGCTACACCTTC. It specifies CASSYRPILGYGYTF.

This clone was counted many times. V is TRBV4-3 and J is TRBJ2-3, with a weak D call TRBD1 (5 bases). The V gene's germline CDR1 is LGHNA and CDR2 YSLEER. The CDR3 length is 17 residues. The V end lost 0 bases, the J end lost 0 bases, and 13 bases lay between the germline ends. The CDR3 reads CASSQDWGLSSTDTQYF. CDR3 in DNA: TGCGCCAGCAGCCAAGATTGGGGCCTCTCAAGCACAGATACGCAGTATTTT.

This clone was detected a few times. J is TRBJ1-1 and V is TRBV5-1, with D perhaps TRBD1 (5 bases). The germline V and J ends were trimmed by 4 bases and 5 bases, with 12 bases remaining between them. The length of the CDR3 is 13 residues. CDR1 and CDR2 (germline): SGHRS, YFSETQ. Here the CDR3 reads CASSHREGTEAFF. CDR3 DNA sequence: TGCGCCAGCAGCCACCGGGAGGGGACTGAAGCTTTCTTT.

In its sample, this clone was seen many times. The chain uses TRBV12-3 or TRBV12-4 and TRBJ2-2; D gene ambiguous. The CDR3 has 12 amino acids. V lost 7 bases and J 8 bases, leaving 11 bases between the germline ends. Here the CDR3 reads CASISLGGELFF. The DNA for the CDR3 is TGTGCCAGCATTTCCCTCGGGGGGGAGCTGTTTTTT.

This chain joins TRBV9 and TRBJ2-3; TRBD1 is a possible D gene (5 bases). The CDR3 is 15 residues long. Germline V gene sequence: CDR1 SGDLS, CDR2 YYNGEE. Trimming removed 4 bases from V and 2 bases from J, with 14 bases in between. This CDR3 is CASSSLGVSTDTQYF. CDR3 sequence (DNA): TGTGCCAGCAGCTCTTTAGGGGTATCCACAGATACGCAGTATTTT.

This clone has at least ten counts. The rearrangement links TRBV6-1 to TRBJ1-1; a possible D gene is TRBD1 (5 bases). This CDR3 comprises 14 residues. Trimming left V 10 bases short and J 0 bases short, with 15 bases between. CDR1 and CDR2 from the germline V gene are MNHNS and SASEGT. The CDR3, as DNA: TGTGCCACCGGGACTTTCCCTCTGAACACTGAAGCTTTCTTT. It translates to CATGTFPLNTEAFF.

Ten or more counts support this clone. This chain uses TRBV28 with TRBJ2-7, with a possible D match to TRBD1 (6 bases). Germline V gives CDR1 MDHEN, CDR2 SYDVKM. V was clipped by 6 bases and J by 3 bases, with 12 bases between them. The length of the CDR3 is 13 residues. The CDR3 DNA follows: TGTGCCAGCAGGCTCGGACAGAGCTACGAGCAGTACTTC. This sequence encodes CASRLGQSYEQYF.

This clone showed up many times. The J gene is TRBJ1-2, the V gene TRBV25-1; tentatively, D is TRBD1 (5 bases). CDR3 size: 13 residues. In germline, CDR1 is MGHDK, CDR2 SYGVNS. V lost 1 base, J lost 5 bases, and 8 bases lay in between. In DNA form, the CDR3 reads TGTGCCAGCAGTGAATCCGGGGGATATGGCTACACCTTC. It encodes CASSESGGYGYTF.

This clone was observed a handful of times. The rearrangement joins TRBV5-1 to TRBJ2-5; 11 nucleotides agree with TRBD2. Germline CDR1 SGHRS, CDR2 YFSETQ. The CDR3 spans 15 residues. J was trimmed by 7 bases and V by 1 base; bases with no gene match: 6. The chain's CDR3 is CASSLTSGGLTTQYF. DNA for the CDR3: TGCGCCAGCAGCTTGACTAGCGGGGGCCTAACGACCCAGTACTTC.

This clone was counted at least ten times. The chain couples TRBV2 to TRBJ1-2; D is undetermined. This CDR3 has 14 residues. Germline CDR1 is SNHLY and CDR2 is FYNNEI. V lost 0 bases to trimming and J lost 4 bases, with 9 bases between them. CDR3 in DNA: TGTGCCAGCAGTGAAGCGGGAGCGGGCTATGGCTACACCTTC. Amino acids: CASSEAGAGYGYTF.

This clone occurred many times. This chain uses TRBV2 with TRBJ2-7; D possibly corresponds to TRBD1 (5 bases). The germline V and J ends were trimmed by 4 bases and 6 bases, with 13 bases remaining between them. The CDR3 extends over 13 amino acids. CDR1 and CDR2 from the germline V gene are SNHLY and FYNNEI. As DNA, the CDR3 is TGTGCCAGCAGTGGGGAAGGGGCCATCGAGCAGTACTTC. Translated, it gives CASSGEGAIEQYF.

The CDR3 nucleotides are TGTGCCACCAGCCTGAGCGGGGGCGGAGAAGCTTTCTTT. Its translation: CATSLSGGGEAFF. The genes are TRBV15 and TRBJ1-1; tentative D call: TRBD1 (6 bases). This CDR3 has 13 residues. V lost 5 bases, J lost 8 bases, and 15 bases lay in between. Germline loops: CDR1 LNHNV, CDR2 YYDKDF (reference sequence).

This clone occurred many times. V gene TRBV6-2 or TRBV6-3 combines with J gene TRBJ1-1, with 8 bases that match TRBD1. The junction had 3 bases not matched to a gene; V was cut back by 4 bases and J by 5 bases. Germline CDR1 reads MNHEY; CDR2 reads SVGEGT. The CDR3 extends over 13 amino acids. CDR3 sequence (DNA): TGTGCCAGCAGTTGGACAGGGATTACTGAAGCTTTCTTT. Translating gives CASSWTGITEAFF.